This entry is about one TCR beta chain. What it recognizes is unknown. The diagnoses drew upon clinical symptoms, serum thyroxine and TRAb, thyroid ultrasound and orbital computed tomography. The data were obtained in a study of T cells in Graves' hyperthyroidism and ophthalmopathy. Study as a whole: Peripheral blood was drawn at first diagnosis, prior to all treatment.

Amplification of TCR beta CDR3 regions used RNA as the template. Researchers ran a first-round RT-PCR on the TCR CDR3 using the HTBI primer set. TCRdb processed the multiplex PCR reads anew with MiXCR; each CDR3 protein has one entry. The sample lists 600,000 to 650,000 distinct CDR3 sequences; around 21% were seen once. Trimming cost V 4 bases and J 3 bases, with 10 bases left between them. Germline values: CDR1 LNHDA, CDR2 SQIVND (reference sequence). The CDR3 covers 13 residues. Whole-study findings and limits: The model anticipated ophthalmopathy a median about six months pre-onset. Blood samples included most of the expanded thyroid clonotypes exceeding 0.001.

The TCR comes from a man aged 30 to 39 with Graves' ophthalmopathy. Sequenced input: blood. The chain has TRBV19 and TRBJ2-7, with D hard to call. The CDR3 spells CASSRTYNYEQYF. The CDR3, as DNA: TGTGCCAGTAGTAGGACCTACAACTACGAGCAGTACTTC.